This T cell receptor (beta chain) was documented in a study of blood T cell repertoires in COVID-19. For the study at large: Whether acute or convalescent, the COVID-19 samples came from the United States, Italy and Spain.

Per the original methods: Amplification with reference gene primers provided the estimates of nucleated cell counts. Some clones are missing from TCRdb's copy, which holds only in-frame ones; the method was immunoSEQ multiplex PCR. That table gives V, J and clone size, and the DNA gave D and trimming. The sample yields approximately 65,000 clones, around 80% seen once. Germline lookup yields CDR1 SGHDT and CDR2 YYEEEE. After removal of 0 bases from V and 3 bases from J, the junction contained 3 bases not matched to a gene. The CDR3 runs to 15 residues. The specimen sequenced was peripheral blood. The genes are TRBV5-6 and TRBJ2-3, with 8 bases aligning to TRBD2. The TCR comes from a man in his 60s with acute or convalescent COVID-19. CDR3 in DNA: TGTGCCAGCAGCTTGGTAACTAGCGGAACAGATACGCAGTATTTT. As protein: CASSLVTSGTDTQYF.